The 11 T cell receptor beta chains below all came from one sample that was sequenced in a study of CD8+ T cells in alopecia areata. Treatment: oral pan-JAK inhibitor, 5-10 mg twice daily. TCR sequencing used cDNA made by reverse transcription of extracted RNA. Repertoires were generated with immunoSEQ multiplex PCR, while TCRdb's copy carries only in-frame clones and drops some. The table includes approximately 42,000 clones, around three fifths detected once. Here the sequenced sample was CD8+ T cells sorted from blood, taken at week 4, from a patient treated with tofacitinib. Source of these receptors: a human donor with alopecia areata.

This rearrangement joins TRBV4-3 to TRBJ2-1; D may match TRBD1 or TRBD2 (5 bases each). Germline CDR1 is LGHNA and CDR2 is YSLEER. V lost 4 bases and J lost 13, with 32 bases in between. The CDR3 extends over 18 amino acids. CDR3: CASSPDLQGAFGWGLQFF. As DNA, the CDR3 is TGCGCCAGCAGCCCTGACCTCCAAGGGGCCTTTGGATGGGGGTTACAGTTCTTC.

The chain links TRBV4-3 to TRBJ2-7; the D call may be TRBD1 or TRBD2 (5 bases each). Trimming took off 1 base at V and 2 bases at J, with 12 bases between the two ends. Germline V gene lookup returns CDR1 LGHNA and CDR2 YSLEER. The CDR3 runs to 15 residues. The CDR3 DNA is TGCGCCAGCAGCCAAGGGACAACTAGTGCCTACGAGCAGTACTTC. Translating it yields CASSQGTTSAYEQYF.

V and J are TRBV30 and TRBJ2-7; D is uncertain. V was clipped by 8 bases and J by 4 bases, with 15 bases between them. This CDR3 has 12 residues. Germline CDR1 is GTSNPN and CDR2 is SVGIG (reference sequence). In DNA, the CDR3 is TGTGCCACTGGAGACTCGAGATACGAGCAGTACTTC. This gives the protein CATGDSRYEQYF.

The chain carries TRBV2 and TRBJ2-7; no firm D call. Germline assignment: CDR1 SNHLY and CDR2 FYNNEI. The CDR3 has 12 amino acids. The V gene lost 3 bases and the J gene lost 4 bases, with 7 bases spanning the gap. The CDR3 DNA is TGTGCCAGCAGTGATTACACTTACGAGCAGTACTTC. It encodes CASSDYTYEQYF.

The CDR3 bases are TGCAGCGTTCGGGACGTACACTATGGCTACACCTTC. This codes for CSVRDVHYGYTF. This sequence joins TRBV29-1 and TRBJ1-2; TRBD1 might be the D (5 bases). Looked up from germline, CDR1 is SQVTM and CDR2 is ANQGSEA. V lost 5 bases, J lost 3 bases, and 10 bases lay in between. This CDR3 contains 12 residues.

This clone occurred a few times. The junction shows a germline mismatch at one end, possibly a read error. J is TRBJ1-1 and V is TRBV29-1, with D hard to call. Germline V lookup: CDR1 SQVTM, CDR2 ANQGSEA. The CDR3 loop spans 8 amino acids. CDR3 amino acids: CGVTEAFF. The CDR3 bases are TGCGGCGTCACTGAAGCTTTCTTT.

The chain employs TRBV7-9 and TRBJ2-1; 9 bases line up with TRBD2. This CDR3 has 16 residues. Unmatched junction bases numbered 4, after V lost 0 bases and J lost 4 bases. Germline CDR1 SEHNR, CDR2 FQNEAQ (reference sequence). The CDR3 bases are TGTGCCAGCAGCTTAGCTAGCGGGGGAACGTACAATGAGCAGTTCTTC. Translation: CASSLASGGTYNEQFF. Complete variable domain (other parts from reference TRBV7-9 and TRBJ2-1): DTGVSQNPRHKITKRGQNVTFRCDPISEHNRLYWYRQTLGQGPEFLTYFQNEAQLEKSRLLSDRFSAERPKGSFSTLEIQRTEQGDSAMYLCASSLASGGTYNEQFFGPGTRLTVL.

The chain joins TRBV27 to TRBJ1-5, with D hard to call. The CDR3 loop spans 15 amino acids. Looked up from germline, CDR1 is MNHEY and CDR2 is SMNVEV (reference sequence). The V and J ends lost 0 bases and 3 bases respectively, with 9 bases between them. CDR3 amino acids: CASSLSWGSNQPQHF. DNA for the CDR3: TGTGCCAGCAGTTTATCATGGGGATCCAATCAGCCCCAGCATTTT.

The chain carries TRBV30 and TRBJ2-3; D may match TRBD1 or TRBD2 (5 bases each). Germline lookup yields CDR1 GTSNPN and CDR2 SVGIG (reference sequence). The CDR3 has 12 residues. The V end lost 2 bases, the J end lost 4 bases, and 7 bases lay between the germline ends. DNA for the CDR3: TGTGCCTGGAGTCGGGGCTCAGATACGCAGTATTTT. This sequence encodes CAWSRGSDTQYF.

The chain carries TRBV19 and TRBJ1-2; unclear D gene. Trimming took off 4 bases at V and 5 bases at J, with 17 bases between the two ends. Germline-derived CDR1 and CDR2 are LNHDA and SQIVND (reference sequence). This CDR3 is 15 amino acids long. CDR3 in DNA: TGTGCCAGTAGTAATCCAAGGACTCCCTATTATGGCTACACCTTC. Translating gives CASSNPRTPYYGYTF.

The chain recombines TRBV29-1 with TRBJ1-1, with D hard to call. This CDR3 is built from 10 residues. The V gene lost 5 bases and the J gene lost 4 bases, with 5 bases spanning the gap. From germline, CDR1 is SQVTM and CDR2 ANQGSEA. CDR3 nucleotide sequence: TGCAGCGTTCGGACCACTGAAGCTTTCTTT. This gives the protein CSVRTTEAFF.